The T cell receptor beta chain described here comes from a study of T cell responses to AZD1222 COVID-19 vaccine. The sample holds one count of this clone. The antigen is undetermined. General study findings and limits: Possibly, clonal diversity was underestimated; donors were largely white British and included more females. Recipients of AZD1222 seropositive at baseline numbered only 6 or 7. Targeting of unmutated variant regions was reportedly seen in nearly half of spike-specific TCRs.

The assay was immunoSEQ multiplex PCR, and TCRdb's table has in-frame clones only and misses some. The repertoire consists of almost 80,000 clones, with roughly 90% occurring once and the leading ten covering about 22%. With 4 bases clipped from V and 2 bases from J, the junction kept 9 bases outside the gene matches. There are 15 residues in the CDR3. Germline values: CDR1 SGDLS, CDR2 YYNGEE. Sequencing was performed on peripheral blood, taken on day 0 of AZD1222 vaccination. The clonotype originates from an adult in good health. The rearrangement joins TRBV9 to TRBJ2-7, with 7 bases aligning to TRBD1. The CDR3 region has the DNA TGTGCCAGCAGCCTCCGGGACAGCGGAGCCTACGAGCAGTACTTC. This encodes CASSLRDSGAYEQYF.